This TCR beta chain was captured in a study of CD8+ T cells in alopecia areata. Background on the study: Administration of oral tofacitinib to treated patients was at 5 to 10 mg twice daily. Once tofacitinib had been taken for 6 to 18 months, 6 months off drug followed. Percentage of affected scalp area was the basis on which treated patients' severity was scored.

CDR3 size: 14 residues. Trimming pared 4 bases from V and 5 bases from J, leaving 14 bases between. Germline V gives CDR1 SGHRS, CDR2 YFSETQ. Extracted from the samples, RNA was reverse transcribed into cDNA to serve as the sequencing template. TCRdb's table, derived via immunoSEQ multiplex PCR, lists solely in-frame clones and lacks some. The sample contains 170,000 or so clones, 55% to 75% of which appear only once. With respect to this clone: The antigen is undetermined.

General study findings and limits: Treatment with tofacitinib significantly lowered scalp clonality and reduced expanded CD8+ clones among the top 100.

Treatment reported: oral pan-JAK inhibitor, 5-10 mg twice daily. Sequences were derived from CD4+ T cells sorted from blood, sampled at week 4, from a patient treated with tofacitinib. The chain combines TRBV5-1 with TRBJ2-3; a weak D match, TRBD2 (5 bases). This clonotype was sampled from a human donor with alopecia areata. The CDR3 DNA reads TGCGCCAGCAGCCTATTCGGACTGGAAGATACGCAGTATTTT. Translated, it gives CASSLFGLEDTQYF.